Sequencing of this T cell receptor beta chain was carried out in a study of blood T cell repertoires in COVID-19. Germline CDR1 MNHNS, CDR2 SASEGT. CDR3 length: 17 amino acids. The junction had 15 bases not matched to a gene; V was cut back by 2 bases and J by 9 bases. Original methodology: Amplified reference gene primers provided the basis for estimating nucleated cell counts. Profiled with immunoSEQ multiplex PCR; TCRdb holds only in-frame clones, not every one. V, J and clone size are taken as reported in that table, and D and trimming were inferred from the DNA itself. The sample includes about 260,000 clones, roughly 85% of them seen just once.

The chain couples TRBV6-1 to TRBJ2-3; 9 nucleotides agree with TRBD1. This sequence originates from a woman aged 45-65 years who had recovered from COVID-19. Input material: peripheral blood. This CDR3 is CASSERGGGQGIITQYF. Here the CDR3 DNA reads TGTGCCAGCAGTGAACGAGGGGGGGGACAGGGCATTATCACGCAGTATTTT.